Included here is one T cell receptor (beta chain) sequence, with context. The sample comes from a study of blood T cell repertoires in COVID-19. Assay: immunoSEQ multiplex PCR; the TCRdb copy retains only in-frame clones and omits some. Here the sample spans fewer than 350,000 clones, less than 85% being singletons. The CDR3 has 15 amino acids. Germline V lookup: CDR1 LNHNV, CDR2 YYDKDF (reference sequence). Trimming cost V 0 bases and J 4 bases; bases outside gene matches: 4. The chain employs TRBV15 and TRBJ2-3; TRBD2 agrees at 7 bases. Sequencing input: PBMCs or T cells enriched from blood (not recorded which). This TCR came from a woman between 50 and 59 years old who had recovered from COVID-19. In nucleotides, the CDR3 is TGTGCCACCAGCAGAGATGTGCGGGGGTCAGATACGCAGTATTTT. It yields the protein CATSRDVRGSDTQYF. Complete variable domain (other parts from reference TRBV15 and TRBJ2-3): DAMVIQNPRYQVTQFGKPVTLSCSQTLNHNVMYWYQQKSSQAPKLLFHYYDKDFNNEADTPDNFQSRRPNTSFCFLDIRSPGLGDTAMYLCATSRDVRGSDTQYFGPGTRLTVL.